The 16 T cell receptor beta chains below all came from one sample that was sequenced in a study of T cell repertoires in cytomegalovirus infection. TCRdb re-analysed the reads in MiXCR, keeping a single row per CDR3 protein. The sample has approximately 1,000,000 distinct CDR3 sequences; less than 40% are singletons. These TCRs are of unknown antigen specificity. Here the sequenced sample was cultured CD8+ T cells from PBMCs, taken from culture after CMV antigen stimulation. The receptors stem from a human donor in good health (CMV status not recorded). Some clones in this sample may be carry-over from other donors' samples.

This clonotype was observed at least ten times. This sequence joins TRBV6-1 and TRBJ1-1; 8 bases agree with TRBD1. V lost 0 bases and J lost 1; bases outside the gene matches: 1. The CDR3 covers 15 residues. Germline values: CDR1 MNHNS, CDR2 SASEGT. The CDR3 sequence: CASSEATGANTEAFF. CDR3 nucleotides: TGTGCCAGCAGTGAAGCGACAGGGGCGAACACTGAAGCTTTCTTT.

V and J are TRBV12-3 or TRBV12-4 and TRBJ1-4; D is unresolved. The ends were cut back, 2 bases at V and 7 bases at J, with 5 bases in the middle. The CDR3 sequence is 12 residues long. The CDR3 region is CASSLIGEKLFF. The CDR3 DNA sequence: TGTGCCAGCAGTTTAATCGGTGAAAAACTGTTTTTT.

This clonotype was detected ten times or more. J is TRBJ1-1 and V is TRBV6-6; possibly TRBD1 for D (5 bases). V was pared by 0 bases and J by 0 bases, with 8 bases between. Germline CDR1 MNHNY, CDR2 SVGAGI (reference sequence). The CDR3 length is 15 residues. The CDR3 here is CASSYSKGMNTEAFF. As DNA, the CDR3 is TGTGCCAGCAGTTACTCGAAGGGGATGAACACTGAAGCTTTCTTT.

V is TRBV5-3 and J is TRBJ1-1, with TRBD1 as a possible D gene (5 bases). TRBV5-3 is marked as an open reading frame, function uncertain. The CDR3 contains 12 residues. V was cut by 8 bases and J by 6 bases, with 14 bases left in between. The CDR3 DNA reads TGTGCCAGCAGCCCATCAGGGTCTGAAGCTTTCTTT. This codes for CASSPSGSEAFF.

The chain links TRBV19 to TRBJ2-1; D gene uncertain. Trimming took off 5 bases at V and 8 bases at J, with 25 bases between the two ends. In germline, CDR1 is LNHDA, CDR2 SQIVND (reference sequence). This CDR3 region has 17 residues. The CDR3 spells CASSSTFWASLRDEQFF. The CDR3 bases are TGTGCCAGTAGTTCCACCTTCTGGGCCTCCCTCCGGGATGAGCAGTTCTTC.

The chain links TRBV10-2 to TRBJ1-6, with 7 bases aligning to TRBD1. Germline values: CDR1 WSHSY, CDR2 SAAADI. J lost 9 bases, V lost 3 bases, and 11 bases had no gene match. The CDR3 sequence is 16 residues long. The CDR3 DNA follows: TGCGCCAGCAGTGACCCCAACCAGGGGGTAGTTTCACCCCTCCACTTT. Its protein product is CASSDPNQGVVSPLHF.

The genes are TRBV29-1 and TRBJ1-6; perhaps TRBD1 as D (6 bases). The CDR3 is 15 amino acids. The V gene lost 5 bases and the J gene lost 9 bases, with 20 bases spanning the gap. Germline assignment: CDR1 SQVTM and CDR2 ANQGSEA. CDR3 coding DNA: TGCAGCGTTCTGACAGGAGCCGATTTCTCTTCACCCCTCCACTTT. Translated: CSVLTGADFSSPLHF.

This clonotype was seen repeatedly, ten times or more. The J gene is TRBJ1-5, the V gene TRBV27; 8 nucleotides agree with TRBD1. The CDR3 has 14 residues. Germline V lookup: CDR1 MNHEY, CDR2 SMNVEV (reference sequence). V was pared by 6 bases and J by 7 bases, with 8 bases of the junction left unmatched. The CDR3 DNA follows: TGTGCCAGCAGCTTAACAGGGGGAAGACAGCCCCAGCATTTT. Its protein is CASSLTGGRQPQHF.

As DNA, the CDR3 is TGTGCCAGCAAGGCAGGGAGTGGCTACACCTTC. Translated: CASKAGSGYTF. The chain is built from TRBV6-4 and TRBJ1-2; TRBD1 is a possible D gene (5 bases). This CDR3 comprises 11 residues. The germline V and J ends were trimmed by 7 bases and 7 bases, with 10 bases remaining between them. Looked up from germline, CDR1 is MRHNA and CDR2 is SNTAGT.

This clonotype was found a few times. The chain employs TRBV5-4 and TRBJ1-2; the D is unclear. In germline, CDR1 is SGHNT, CDR2 YYREEE (reference sequence). The V end was cut by 3 bases, the J end by 4 bases, with 16 bases between. The CDR3 has 15 amino acids. The CDR3 bases are TGTGCCAGCAGCTCTCCTCCGGAACAGTTCTATGGCTACACCTTC. It is translated as CASSSPPEQFYGYTF.

This clonotype was seen just once. The gene calls are TRBV9 and TRBJ2-5; 8 bases are shared with TRBD2. Germline V gene sequence: CDR1 SGDLS, CDR2 YYNGEE. This CDR3 is built from 14 residues. The trim removed 7 bases at V and 3 bases at J, leaving 8 bases unmatched. Here the CDR3 reads CASGGGNSKETQYF. As DNA, the CDR3 is TGTGCCAGCGGCGGGGGGAACTCCAAAGAGACCCAGTACTTC.

The V call is TRBV5-4, the J call TRBJ1-1; D remains ambiguous. There are 15 residues in the CDR3. V was trimmed by 4 bases and J by 3 bases, leaving 16 bases between them. The germline CDR1 and CDR2 sequences are SGHNT and YYREEE (reference sequence). The CDR3 here is CASSREWVVDTEAFF. The CDR3 DNA follows: TGTGCCAGCAGCAGAGAATGGGTTGTGGACACTGAAGCTTTCTTT. Combining the CDR3 with reference TRBV5-4 and TRBJ1-1 gives the whole variable domain ETGVTQSPTHLIKTRGQQVTLRCSSQSGHNTVSWYQQALGQGPQFIFQYYREEENGRGNFPPRFSGLQFPNYSSELNVNALELDDSALYLCASSREWVVDTEAFFGQGTRLTVV.

This chain connects TRBV4-3 to TRBJ2-2; 11 bases map to TRBD1. Germline trimming cut 2 bases from V and 4 bases from J; bases unmatched to any gene: 6. The CDR3 length is 17 residues. CDR1 and CDR2 from the germline V gene are LGHNA and YSLEER. The chain's CDR3 is CASSQRGTGGGTGELFF. Here the CDR3 DNA reads TGCGCCAGCAGCCAAAGAGGGACAGGGGGTGGCACCGGGGAGCTGTTTTTT.

The chain links TRBV27 to TRBJ1-2; D is unclear. Germline values: CDR1 MNHEY, CDR2 SMNVEV (reference sequence). This CDR3 is 13 amino acids long. V shed 4 bases and J shed 6 bases, with 12 bases lying between them. The CDR3 nucleotides are TGTGCCAGCAGTTCCTCGGCGTTAAATGGCTACACCTTC. Translation gives CASSSSALNGYTF.

This clonotype was counted a few times. The rearrangement uses TRBV2 and TRBJ2-1, with 7 bases aligning to TRBD2. The CDR3 contains 14 residues. Germline V gene sequence: CDR1 SNHLY, CDR2 FYNNEI. Trimming at V came to 0 bases and at J to 10 bases, leaving 6 bases not matched to a gene. The CDR3 reads CASSEAWGGHEQFF. CDR3 bases: TGTGCCAGCAGTGAAGCATGGGGGGGTCACGAGCAGTTCTTC.

The rearrangement uses TRBV4-1 and TRBJ1-5, with no clear D. Germline V gene lookup returns CDR1 MGHRA and CDR2 YSYEKL. This CDR3 region has 16 residues. Deletions cut 1 base from V and 0 bases from J, with 10 bases between. The CDR3 spells CASSQGGIGSNQPQHF. The CDR3 region has the DNA TGCGCCAGCAGCCAAGGCGGAATTGGTAGCAATCAGCCCCAGCATTTT.